Described below is a single TCR beta chain sequence and its context. Its target antigen remains unknown. Per-base quality was not reported, and no clone a single base away is much larger than it. Library construction relied on the immunoSEQ multiplex PCR assay. The multiplex PCR relied on a mix of 60 forward primers for TCR Vbeta segments and 13 reverse primers for TCR Jbeta segments. The CDR3 region of rearranged TCR beta genes was amplified from genomic DNA by a multiplex PCR assay. Amplified TCR beta libraries were sequenced as 87-base-pair reads on the Illumina HiSeq System. As for how the authors treated the data: A later analysis tallied tens of millions of unique TCR beta chains across the approximately 670 repertoires, and approximately 11 million of those chains were shared by two or more donors. To remove PCR and sequencing errors, raw reads were error-corrected and collapsed into unique sequences using a nearest-neighbor algorithm that merged closely related sequences. To assign V, D and J gene segments, CDR3 sequences were aligned to IMGT reference sequences. For a sequence to be retained, a match of at least six nucleotides was required to both a V gene segment and a J gene segment. A rearrangement counted as productive if the CDR3 had no stop codons and remained in frame with V and J, and every other rearrangement counted as non-productive. Following IMGT convention, CDR3 was defined as the stretch from the second conserved V-encoded cysteine to the conserved J-encoded phenylalanine. The earlier analysis of a few hundred of the donors excluded sequences that lacked an unambiguous match to a single V gene segment. In an earlier analysis of 587 of the donors, a V segment was called functional when productive rearrangements were above 56.7%, and segregating when the standard deviation between donors exceeded 5%. A statistical classification framework was built to diagnose cytomegalovirus status from the catalog of TCR beta chain sequences. V and J gene assignment, in a later analysis, came from comparing TCR nucleotide sequences with IMGT/GENE-DB human TR gene sequences. The TCRdist pipeline was used in a later analysis to assign CDR3 sequences and most-parsimonious VDJ recombination scenarios. In a later analysis, every TCR beta chain was defined by the combination of its CDR3 amino acid sequence and its V-gene family, and reads without a unique V-gene family were dropped. To address suspected cross-contamination and a sequencing artifact, a later analysis removed over 500 highly shared, low-generation-probability nucleotide sequences. A later analysis calculated a clonal expansion index for each public chain from normalized within-repertoire ranks of inferred template counts. In a later analysis, generation probabilities were computed using a VDJ recombination model fitted to out-of-frame rearrangements, and the results were checked against IGoR. Hypergeometric tests were used in a later analysis to score TCR-TCR, TCR-HLA and TCR-CMV co-occurrence, with a repertoire-size bias correction applied to the TCR pairs. In a later analysis, false discovery rates were estimated by permuting HLA or CMV assignments 20 times. In a later analysis, co-occurring TCRs were grouped using DBSCAN, and TCRdist sequence similarity was added for clustering within HLA-allele-positive subsets. Repertoires with fewer than 30,000 or more than 120,000 public chains, plus five repertoires with anomalous nucleotide sharing, were excluded from co-occurrence clustering. In its TCRdb copy, this immuneACCESS table keeps in-frame sequences only and misses some clones. Where compared with another copy, unresolved V genes explain less than half of these, and the others have no known cause. V, J and clone size are taken as reported in that table, and D and trimming were inferred from the DNA itself. Across this sample there are nearly 110,000 clones, with 65% to 80% seen only once. The leading ten clones occupy more than 4% of the sample.

The cohort was made up of around 720 healthy bone marrow donors. At the time of sampling, all cohort members were nominally healthy, though unrecorded immune exposures were likely present. The donor tested CMV seronegative, placing the donor among the 300 to 400 seronegative members of the cohort. A peripheral blood sample was provided by each donor, and peripheral blood mononuclear cells were used for TCR beta sequencing. Genomic DNA was extracted from the blood cell samples with the Qiagen DNeasy Blood Extraction Kit. The CDR3 sequence holds 16 residues, the cysteine and phenylalanine included. The retained sequence is limited to the CDR3, 48 bases, with the frame set at the first base. Trimming takes 0 bases from V and 3 bases from J, and the germline ends sit 12 bases apart. From the germline V gene, CDR1 is MGHDK and CDR2 is SYGVNS. The data were taken from a study of cytomegalovirus exposure and HLA in healthy donors (dated by TCRdb to the late 2010s). In terms of the full investigation: In an earlier analysis of around 540 of the donors, 276 Gb of sequence data and 117 million unique TCR beta sequences from roughly 190 million T cells were reported. Around 320 gigabases of sequencing data and 78 million or so unique TCR sequences were included in an early release covering 550 to 800 HLA-typed donors. Of the roughly 410 genotyped donors, over 80% were placed in the genetic ancestry cluster associated with self-reported Caucasian donors. The study aimed to test whether cataloging public T cell receptors could reveal signatures of past pathogen exposure. The T cell repertoires of 666 subjects were profiled by immunosequencing and related to cytomegalovirus serostatus. Besides the first cohort of around 700 subjects, a separate validation cohort made up of around 120 different subjects was used. High-throughput TCR immunosequencing, statistical association of individual TCRs with disease status, and machine learning were combined to predict cytomegalovirus infection status. To study patterns of TCR occurrence, a later analysis re-analyzed previously published TCR beta repertoires from 600 to 750 donors and added high-resolution HLA genotyping. In the later analysis, no new phenotypic data were used to find candidate immune exposures; instead, reliance was placed on TCR beta sequences and their occurrence across donors. To decide whether each TCR beta V gene segment behaved as functional or pseudogenic, an earlier analysis of fewer than 750 of the donors relied on high-throughput TCR beta sequencing. Donor age, sex, ethnicity and CMV serostatus were collected together with the repertoire data. A later genetic analysis used genome-wide SNP genotypes for 398 of the 666 donors, treating that subset as a discovery cohort. Every discovery cohort repertoire had been produced on one sequencing platform. HLA typing covered class I and class II loci at four-digit resolution. Typing coverage varied by locus: roughly 620-640 donors for A, B, C, DRB1 and DQB1; approximately 520 for DQA1; 606 for DPA1; 400 to 480 for DPB1. Five DR-DQ haplotypes were treated as single units for association and clustering because of strong linkage in the cohort. Among around 400 genotyped donors of the cohort, an average of roughly 230,000 unique TCR beta nucleotide sequences was sequenced per donor, of which 15% to 20% were non-productive.

Overall study outcomes, separate from this receptor: V-gene and J-gene trimming of TCR beta chains was associated with a missense DCLRE1C variant in a later genetic analysis, and the association was replicated in an independent cohort. A further reported finding was that TCR beta sequences accurately predicted the HLA-A and HLA-B alleles for most subjects in the first cohort. Broadly in line with IMGT annotations, most TCR beta V segments showed up in productive rearrangements about 90% or about 30% of the time in an earlier analysis of several hundred of the donors. The study listed approximately 150 TCR beta chains as associated with cytomegalovirus. The sequencing pipeline was judged likely to have produced a cluster of highly shared sequence variants as a technical artifact. Roughly 15 rarely observed V segments, including chromosome 9 orphons, were excluded from the earlier analysis of approximately 600 of the donors because counts were too low. Correlated functional status among segregating V segments might reflect linkage disequilibrium, but an unknown experimental factor could not be ruled out. Some IMGT-functional V segments, including TRBV6-2 and TRBV6-3, could not be distinguished by the 87-base-pair reads and were therefore excluded. A few of the identified cytomegalovirus-associated TCR beta chains were confirmed in vitro to be specific for cytomegalovirus antigens. This cohort had only TCR beta chains sequenced, and the lack of alpha or paired-chain data limited which features could be detected. Compared with the approximately 670-donor mean, donors in an Asian-associated ancestry cluster had fewer N-insertions in productive TCRs, according to a later genetic analysis. CMV serostatus was the only immune exposure information available for the cohort. The authors suggested that the approach could potentially be generalized to other disease states and immunological phenotypes. Most TCR sequences were observed very rarely across donors, whereas some public TCRs were present in many individuals. At a false discovery rate of 0.05, a later analysis linked 16,951 TCR beta sequences to specific HLA alleles. In a later analysis, HLA-associated TCR beta chains were found to be more clonally expanded and to have lower generation probabilities than equally common non-associated chains. Because HLA typing was unavailable for some donors at each locus, only the typed subset was used in association tests. According to a later analysis, TCR association rates differed among HLA loci, with DRB1 alleles showing the most associated TCRs and HLA-C alleles showing the fewest. The classifier was reported to diagnose cytomegalovirus status with high specificity and sensitivity in both the original and validation cohorts. Strong co-occurrence of HLA alleles, especially DR and DQ, made assigning TCR associations to individual alleles difficult. Sequencing depth was assumed to be roughly uniform across donors in the presence/absence analyses, though that assumption may not hold. A later analysis reported that several top co-occurrence clusters appeared linked to parvovirus B19, influenza, CMV and Epstein-Barr virus. In a later analysis, most CMV-associated TCR beta chains were found to appear HLA-restricted, with HLA associations seemingly driven largely by CMV exposure.

Recombination connected TRBV25-1 to TRBJ2-1; a tentative D call is TRBD2 (6 bases match). The sequenced sample consisted of PBMCs. The sequence was collected from a male donor in good health and CMV-seronegative. CDR3 sequence: CASSEYVSGHYNEQFF. The DNA sequence follows: TGTGCCAGCAGTGAATATGTTAGCGGACACTACAATGAGCAGTTCTTC.